This T cell receptor beta chain derives from a study of spatial heterogeneity in lung cancer. Each TCR cDNA molecule bore a unique molecular identifier. MiXCR was run by TCRdb on the 5' RACE reads, yielding one entry per CDR3 protein. The sample contains fewer than 45,000 distinct CDR3 sequences, over 9.5% of which appear only once. The time point: blood at routine non-recurrence follow-up after resection. Whole-study findings and limits: At tumor resection, ubiquitous expanded TCRs were detected in blood more often than later.

The table lists this clonotype with many counts. Its specificity is not known. The CDR3 is made up of 13 amino acids. The V gene's germline CDR1 is SEHNR and CDR2 FQNEAQ (reference sequence). V was pared by 6 bases and J by 7 bases, with 13 bases between. This sequence was found in a female donor with early-stage non-small cell lung cancer. The sequenced sample was PBMCs, obtained at follow-up. This chain uses TRBV7-9 with TRBJ2-1; D is uncertain. The chain's CDR3 is CASRSLNFNEQFF. The CDR3 bases are TGTGCCAGCAGGTCCCTAAATTTTAATGAGCAGTTCTTC.